Listed here are 30 T cell receptor beta chains from one sample, sequenced in a study of cytomegalovirus exposure and HLA in healthy donors. It was with 60 Vbeta and 13 Jbeta primers that the PCR ran. The repertoire was sequenced with immunoSEQ multiplex PCR; TCRdb's copy has only in-frame clones and lacks some. The table includes more than 130,000 clones, about three quarters detected once. The sequencing sample was made of PBMCs. These receptors came from a human donor in good health.

The CDR3 DNA is TGTGCCAGCAGCTTTTCGGGGGACACTGAAGCTTTCTTT. Translating gives CASSFSGDTEAFF. V usage is TRBV7-9 and J usage is TRBJ1-1, with D perhaps matching TRBD1 (5 bases). The CDR3 has 13 amino acids. Germline V gene sequence: CDR1 SEHNR, CDR2 FQNEAQ (reference sequence). Trimming left V 3 bases short and J 3 bases short, with 8 bases between.

This rearrangement joins TRBV6-5 to TRBJ2-2, with 10 bases that match TRBD1. The trim removed 5 bases at V and 6 bases at J, leaving 3 bases unmatched. The CDR3 sequence is 14 residues long. CDR1 is MNHEY and CDR2 is SVGAGI in the germline V gene. In DNA, the CDR3 is TGTGCCAGCAGTCTCGGACAGGGGGCCGGGGAGCTGTTTTTT. Translation: CASSLGQGAGELFF.

V gene TRBV6-1 combines with J gene TRBJ2-1, with TRBD2 identical over 11 bases. The V gene end was trimmed by 6 bases and the J gene end by 4 bases; junction bases not matched to a gene: 5. Per the germline V gene, CDR1 is MNHNS and CDR2 is SASEGT. The CDR3 totals 15 residues. CDR3 nucleotide sequence: TGTGCCAGCAGGGCTCTAGCGGGAGGATACAATGAGCAGTTCTTC. Its translation: CASRALAGGYNEQFF.

This chain joins TRBV5-1 and TRBJ1-1; D is ambiguous. CDR1 and CDR2 from the germline V gene are SGHRS and YFSETQ. The CDR3 is made up of 13 amino acids. V lost 0 bases, J lost 6 bases, and 9 bases lay in between. CDR3 amino acids: CASSLVAGPEAFF. The CDR3 nucleotides are TGCGCCAGCAGCTTGGTGGCAGGCCCTGAAGCTTTCTTT.

The chain combines TRBV6-6 with TRBJ1-2; perhaps TRBD1 as D (6 bases). The length of the CDR3 is 15 residues. The germline V gene encodes CDR1 MNHNY and CDR2 SVGAGI (reference sequence). V lost 8 bases and J lost 2, with 18 bases in between. CDR3 sequence: CASSEHTRGNYGYTF. DNA for the CDR3: TGTGCCAGCTCGGAACACACGAGGGGGAACTATGGCTACACCTTC.

V is TRBV9 and J is TRBJ2-3, with 7 bases fitting TRBD2. V trimming: 1 base; J trimming: 1 base; junction bases outside the gene matches: 9. The CDR3 has 17 residues. Germline V gene data show CDR1 as SGDLS and CDR2 as YYNGEE. CDR3 nucleotide sequence: TGTGCCAGCAGCGTAACTTCGGGGGGAGTGGGCACAGATACGCAGTATTTT. Its translation is CASSVTSGGVGTDTQYF.

The gene calls are TRBV5-6 and TRBJ2-7; a possible D gene is TRBD1 (5 bases). Per the germline V gene, CDR1 is SGHDT and CDR2 is YYEEEE. CDR3 length: 14 residues. Trimming took off 4 bases at V and 4 bases at J, with 15 bases between the two ends. The CDR3 bases are TGTGCCAGCAGCGCCGGTAGGGGTCTGTACGAGCAGTACTTC. Residues: CASSAGRGLYEQYF.

This clone was found a few times. This rearrangement joins TRBV15 to TRBJ2-5; D is unresolved. The CDR3 spans 15 residues. Looked up from germline, CDR1 is LNHNV and CDR2 is YYDKDF (reference sequence). V was shortened by 1 base and J by 4 bases, with 13 bases between the two germline ends. The CDR3: CATSRAIDSRETQYF. In nucleotides, the CDR3 is TGTGCCACCAGCAGAGCCATAGACTCACGAGAGACCCAGTACTTC.

The chain joins TRBV4-2 to TRBJ2-7, with 8 bases identical to TRBD1. The germline V gene encodes CDR1 LGHNA and CDR2 YNFKEQ. V shed 1 base and J 0 bases; nucleotides not matched to a gene: 5. This CDR3 has 16 amino acids. CDR3 protein: CASSQVGDRGSYEQYF. CDR3 DNA sequence: TGTGCCAGCAGCCAAGTAGGAGACAGGGGCTCCTACGAGCAGTACTTC.

This rearrangement joins TRBV5-5 to TRBJ2-2, with 8 bases matching TRBD1. The V and J ends lost 0 bases and 6 bases, in that order; junction bases with no gene match: 13. This CDR3 is 18 amino acids long. Germline V lookup: CDR1 SGHKS, CDR2 YYEKEE (reference sequence). CDR3 DNA: TGTGCCAGCAGCTTGGCCGGTCCCCAGGGGGCGCTTCCCGGGGAGCTGTTTTTT. Encoded protein: CASSLAGPQGALPGELFF.

This clone occurred once. The chain combines TRBV27 with TRBJ2-7; tentatively, D is TRBD2 (5 bases). CDR1 is MNHEY and CDR2 is SMNVEV in the germline V gene (reference sequence). The CDR3 has 16 amino acids. The ends were cut back, 3 bases at V and 0 bases at J, with 15 bases in the middle. DNA of the CDR3: TGTGCCAGCAGTTTTTCTAGCCAGATCTACTCCTACGAGCAGTACTTC. Protein sequence: CASSFSSQIYSYEQYF.

V is TRBV6-4 and J is TRBJ2-3; D call uncertain. The length of the CDR3 is 15 residues. V dropped 5 bases and J dropped 8 bases, with 20 bases sitting between them. The germline V gene has CDR1 MRHNA and CDR2 SNTAGT. The CDR3 loop reads CASSTHLGSAGTQYF. CDR3 bases: TGTGCCAGCAGTACCCATCTTGGGTCTGCAGGTACGCAGTATTTT.

This chain connects TRBV7-9 to TRBJ1-2; D perhaps matches TRBD1 (6 bases). V was shortened by 5 bases and J by 5 bases, with 18 bases between the two germline ends. CDR3 length: 15 residues. In germline, CDR1 is SEHNR, CDR2 FQNEAQ (reference sequence). The CDR3 loop reads CASSHGQQGPYGYTF. The CDR3 nucleotides are TGTGCCAGCAGCCACGGACAGCAGGGTCCTTATGGCTACACCTTC.

The chain couples TRBV9 to TRBJ2-1; TRBD2 matches at 8 bases. Germline loops: CDR1 SGDLS, CDR2 YYNGEE. This CDR3 has 16 amino acids. Losses at the gene ends were 0 bases for V and 4 bases for J; bases not matched to a gene: 6. The CDR3 reads CASSVGLAGGYNEQFF. The CDR3 region has the DNA TGTGCCAGCAGCGTAGGGCTGGCGGGGGGATACAATGAGCAGTTCTTC.

This clone has a handful of counts. CDR3: CASGDGQEGYTF. The CDR3 DNA sequence: TGTGCCAGCGGGGATGGACAGGAAGGCTACACCTTC. The chain is built from TRBV5-8 and TRBJ1-2; 7 bases match TRBD1. This CDR3 spans 12 amino acids. The germline CDR1 and CDR2 sequences are SGHTS and YDEGEE. Germline trimming cut 7 bases from V and 8 bases from J; bases unmatched to any gene: 8.

The chain recombines TRBV7-2 with TRBJ1-2; D is unresolved. The V and J ends lost 1 base and 0 bases respectively, with 6 bases between them. The germline V gene encodes CDR1 SGHTA and CDR2 FQGNSA. The CDR3 is made up of 14 amino acids. The CDR3 protein is CASSLVPTNYGYTF. The CDR3 nucleotides read TGTGCCAGCAGCTTAGTTCCAACTAACTATGGCTACACCTTC. Using reference TRBV7-2 and TRBJ1-2 for the parts outside the CDR3, the full variable domain is GAGVSQSPSNKVTEKGKDVELRCDPISGHTALYWYRQSLGQGLEFLIYFQGNSAPDKSGLPSDRFSAERTGGSVSTLTIQRTQQEDSAVYLCASSLVPTNYGYTFGSGTRLTVV.

This clone came up a few times. The chain recombines TRBV2 with TRBJ1-4, with 8 bases matching TRBD1. The CDR3 is made up of 13 amino acids. CDR1 SNHLY and CDR2 FYNNEI come from the germline V gene. Germline trimming cut 4 bases from V and 8 bases from J; bases unmatched to any gene: 3. In nucleotides, the CDR3 is TGTGCCAGCAGTGGAAACAGGGGGGAAAAACTGTTTTTT. As protein: CASSGNRGEKLFF.

The chain uses TRBV4-2 and TRBJ2-7; 9 bases agree with TRBD2. This CDR3 is 15 amino acids long. CDR1 is LGHNA and CDR2 is YNFKEQ in the germline V gene. Trimming removed 1 base from V and 2 bases from J; junction bases left unmatched: 3. CDR3 sequence (DNA): TGTGCCAGCAGCCAAGTCTTAGCGGGAGCCTACGAGCAGTACTTC. Amino acid sequence: CASSQVLAGAYEQYF.

This clone was observed a handful of times. The chain links TRBV5-1 to TRBJ2-7; 9 nucleotides agree with TRBD2. The V segment lost 6 bases and the J segment 2 bases; nucleotides outside the gene matches: 3. This CDR3 region has 13 residues. Germline V lookup: CDR1 SGHRS, CDR2 YFSETQ. This chain's CDR3 is CASNLAGAYEQYF. For the CDR3, the DNA is TGCGCCAGCAACTTAGCGGGAGCCTACGAGCAGTACTTC.

This clone was counted once. This sequence joins TRBV30 and TRBJ1-1, with D possibly TRBD1 on 5 matching bases. The CDR3 runs to 12 residues. Trimming cost V 0 bases and J 7 bases, with 9 bases left between them. Germline loops: CDR1 GTSNPN, CDR2 SVGIG (reference sequence). The DNA of the CDR3 is TGTGCCTGGAGTGTCCAGACAGTTGAAGCTTTCTTT. Protein sequence: CAWSVQTVEAFF.

This chain connects TRBV5-4 to TRBJ2-3; D is possibly TRBD2 (7 bases). Looked up from germline, CDR1 is SGHNT and CDR2 is YYREEE (reference sequence). CDR3 length: 15 residues. The V end lost 4 bases, the J end lost 4 bases, and 16 bases lay between the germline ends. The CDR3 loop reads CASSEPGAGADTQYF. CDR3 sequence (DNA): TGTGCCAGCAGCGAACCAGGGGCGGGGGCAGATACGCAGTATTTT. The full variable domain, rest sourced from reference TRBV5-4 and TRBJ2-3, is ETGVTQSPTHLIKTRGQQVTLRCSSQSGHNTVSWYQQALGQGPQFIFQYYREEENGRGNFPPRFSGLQFPNYSSELNVNALELDDSALYLCASSEPGAGADTQYFGPGTRLTVL.

This chain joins TRBV11-2 and TRBJ2-1, with 8 nucleotides matching TRBD2. Germline V CDR1 and CDR2: SGHAT, FQNNGV. The J segment lost 3 bases and the V segment lost 4 bases, leaving 14 bases of the junction unmatched. CDR3 length equals 18 residues. The CDR3 loop reads CASSSGRGLGRDYNEQFF. CDR3 nucleotide sequence: TGTGCCAGCAGCTCCGGGAGGGGTTTAGGACGGGACTACAATGAGCAGTTCTTC.

The gene calls are TRBV2 and TRBJ1-1; tentative D call: TRBD1 (5 bases). From germline, CDR1 is SNHLY and CDR2 FYNNEI. Trimming left V 4 bases short and J 9 bases short, with 15 bases between. This CDR3 contains 13 residues. In DNA, the CDR3 is TGTGCCAGCAGTGGAGTAACAGGCCCGAAAGCTTTCTTT. Translated: CASSGVTGPKAFF.

The sample holds one count of this clone. V usage is TRBV11-2 and J usage is TRBJ2-7; D gene uncertain. There are 13 residues in the CDR3. V lost 6 bases to trimming and J lost 0 bases, with 9 bases between them. CDR1 and CDR2 (germline): SGHAT, FQNNGV. CDR3 protein: CASRTPGSYEQYF. DNA of the CDR3: TGTGCCAGCAGAACCCCGGGCTCCTACGAGCAGTACTTC.

This clone came up once. J is TRBJ2-3 and V is TRBV4-2; D gene uncertain. CDR3 length: 13 amino acids. In germline, CDR1 is LGHNA, CDR2 YNFKEQ. Trimming took off 0 bases at V and 6 bases at J, with 7 bases between the two ends. Here the CDR3 reads CASSQDAEDTQYF. The CDR3 coding sequence is TGTGCCAGCAGCCAAGATGCTGAGGATACGCAGTATTTT.

The chain uses TRBV18 and TRBJ2-3; TRBD1 matches 12 bases. CDR3 length: 17 amino acids. The junction had 5 bases not matched to a gene; V was cut back by 3 bases and J by 1 base. The germline CDR1 and CDR2 sequences are KGHSH and LQKENI. This CDR3 reads CASSPIGTGGGTDTQYF. For the CDR3, the DNA is TGTGCCAGCTCACCCATCGGGACAGGGGGCGGCACAGATACGCAGTATTTT.

The genes are TRBV2 and TRBJ1-2; D ambiguous. CDR1 is SNHLY, CDR2 FYNNEI, per germline. The V gene lost 4 bases and the J gene lost 2 bases, with 11 bases spanning the gap. The CDR3 spans 14 residues. The CDR3 sequence is CASSVVTPNYGYTF. The CDR3 DNA follows: TGTGCCAGCAGTGTGGTCACTCCCAACTATGGCTACACCTTC.

The chain links TRBV5-1 to TRBJ1-4; TRBD1 might be the D (6 bases). CDR3 size: 14 residues. CDR1 is SGHRS, CDR2 YFSETQ, per germline. Trimming stripped 1 base from V and 4 bases from J, with 8 bases between. In DNA, the CDR3 is TGCGCCAGCAGCTTGACAGGGCTTAATGAAAAACTGTTTTTT. Encoded protein: CASSLTGLNEKLFF.

The chain is built from TRBV11-2 and TRBJ2-1, with 11 nucleotides matching TRBD1. The germline V gene encodes CDR1 SGHAT and CDR2 FQNNGV. CDR3 length: 14 amino acids. The V and J ends lost 5 bases and 8 bases, in that order; junction bases with no gene match: 5. CDR3 sequence: CASSPGQGAYEQFF. CDR3 DNA sequence: TGTGCCAGCAGCCCCGGACAGGGGGCCTATGAGCAGTTCTTC. Supplemented by reference TRBV11-2 and TRBJ2-1, the full variable domain reads EAGVAQSPRYKIIEKRQSVAFWCNPISGHATLYWYQQILGQGPKLLIQFQNNGVVDDSQLPKDRFSAERLKGVDSTLKIQPAKLEDSAVYLCASSPGQGAYEQFFGPGTRLTVL.

The chain couples TRBV6-5 to TRBJ1-5, with 7 bases matching TRBD1. Germline V lookup: CDR1 MNHEY, CDR2 SVGAGI. V lost 8 bases and J lost 2; bases outside the gene matches: 3. This CDR3 contains 13 residues. CDR3 residues: CASAGTGNQPQHF. The CDR3 nucleotides read TGTGCCAGCGCTGGGACAGGCAATCAGCCCCAGCATTTT.